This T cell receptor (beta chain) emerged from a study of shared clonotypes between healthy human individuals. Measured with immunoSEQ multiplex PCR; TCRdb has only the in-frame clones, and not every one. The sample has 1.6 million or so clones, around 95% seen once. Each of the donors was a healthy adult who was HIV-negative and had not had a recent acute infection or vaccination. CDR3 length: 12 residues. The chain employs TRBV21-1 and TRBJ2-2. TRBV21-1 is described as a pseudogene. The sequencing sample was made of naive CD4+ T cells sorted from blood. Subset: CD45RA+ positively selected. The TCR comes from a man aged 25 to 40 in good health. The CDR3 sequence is CASSKKTGELFF. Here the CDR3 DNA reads TGTGCCAGCAGCAAAAAGACCGGGGAGCTGTTTTTT.